This T cell receptor (beta chain) was captured in a study of cytomegalovirus exposure and HLA in healthy donors. Findings and limits, study-wide: TCR beta V- and J-gene trimming was later associated with a missense DCLRE1C variant. Of the V segments, some could not be distinguished, including TRBV6-2 and TRBV6-3, and were excluded.

The primer mix had 60 Vbeta and 13 Jbeta primers. Data came from immunoSEQ multiplex PCR; TCRdb stores just in-frame clones and leaves some out. The sample contains approximately 120,000 clones, 69% of which appear only once. Looked up from germline, CDR1 is SGHDN and CDR2 is FVKESK. The CDR3 spans 13 residues. The germline V and J ends were trimmed by 6 bases and 3 bases, with 11 bases remaining between them. Concerning this clone: Its antigen is unknown.

The chain combines TRBV14 with TRBJ1-2; TRBD1 might be the D (5 bases). Material for sequencing was PBMCs. This sequence originates from a woman in her 70s in good health and CMV-seropositive. CDR3 nucleotide sequence: TGTGCCAGCAGTGGAGGGGTCGACTATGGCTACACCTTC. Translation: CASSGGVDYGYTF.